This paragraph covers one TCR beta chain sequence. This CDR3 has 18 amino acids. Germline-derived CDR1 and CDR2 are LGHNA and YSLEER. TCRdb re-analyzed the 5' RACE reads; it lists each CDR3 protein once, without DNA. Here the sample table reports 400,000 to 500,000 distinct CDR3 sequences. The data were taken from a study of monozygotic twins with inflammatory bowel disease. Sequencing was done on a sample of blood. This TCR derives from a human donor with ulcerative colitis or Crohn's disease, or a healthy co-twin of an affected twin (not recorded which). This chain links TRBV4-3 with TRBJ2-6; with no DNA, the TCRdb D assignment of TRBD1 cannot be verified. This chain's CDR3 is CASSRGVRGSSGANVLTF.